Below, 2 T cell receptor beta chains from the same sample are listed, as sequenced in a study of blood T cell repertoires in COVID-19. Clones were read by immunoSEQ multiplex PCR, and TCRdb kept only the in-frame ones, dropping some. The repertoire holds 100,000 or so clones, with around 94% as singletons. Material for sequencing was peripheral blood. The source of these receptors is a woman aged 55-75 years with active COVID-19.

Written as DNA, the CDR3 is TGCGCCAGCAGCCGGGACAGAGAACGGGGAGCTTTCTTT. It codes for CASSRDRERGAFF. The V call is TRBV10-1, the J call TRBJ1-1, with TRBD1 matching over 7 bases. V lost 6 bases to trimming and J lost 10 bases; unmatched junction nucleotides: 11. CDR1 WNHNN and CDR2 SYGVQD come from the germline V gene (reference sequence). The CDR3 totals 13 residues.

To note about this clone: Other nucleotide sequences in the sample specify the same CDR3. The chain combines TRBV20-1 with TRBJ1-1; D is undetermined. CDR1 is DFQATT and CDR2 is SNEGSKA in the germline V gene (reference sequence). Trimming removed 1 base at V and 5 bases at J, with 5 bases between. There are 11 residues in the CDR3. The CDR3 loop is CSARGGTEAFF. CDR3 DNA: TGCAGTGCTAGAGGAGGTACTGAAGCTTTCTTT.